A single sample gave rise to the 23 T cell receptor beta chains below, sequenced in a study of vaccination and CD4 T cells after COVID-19. The antigens of these receptors remain unknown. Researchers used the Oncomine TCR Beta short-read assay to sequence DNA from cultured CD4+ T cells. From the PCR reads, TCRdb called clonotypes with MiXCR, one entry per CDR3 protein. The sample shows approximately 16,000 distinct CDR3 sequences, just over 20% of them seen only once. Treatment denoted: approximately 9-day PBMC culture with coronavirus spike peptide pools or control peptides (ViraFEST assay). Sequences were derived from CD4+ T cells from blood, cultured in vitro, sampled before SARS-CoV-2 vaccination. Receptor source: a human donor who received a COVID-19 vaccine.

This clonotype rates as hyperexpanded. V usage is TRBV25-1 and J usage is TRBJ2-5; D assignment may be TRBD1 or TRBD2 (6 bases each). V was cut by 2 bases and J by 4 bases, with 14 bases left in between. Germline values: CDR1 MGHDK, CDR2 SYGVNS. The CDR3 is 15 amino acids. The CDR3: CASSEPRGAGETQYF. Here the CDR3 DNA reads TGTGCCAGCAGTGAACCGAGGGGGGCAGGAGAGACCCAGTACTTC.

The chain has TRBV7-6 and TRBJ2-1; no clear D gene. V was clipped by 1 base and J by 1 base, with 5 bases between them. CDR3 length: 14 amino acids. Germline V gene sequence: CDR1 SGHVS, CDR2 FNYEAQ. The CDR3 protein is CASSLEGSYNEQFF. CDR3 DNA sequence: TGTGCCAGCAGCTTAGAGGGTTCCTACAATGAGCAGTTCTTC.

This clonotype was found a few times. The gene calls are TRBV29-1 and TRBJ2-3, with D possibly TRBD2 on 5 matching bases. Trimming removed 1 base from V and 1 base from J, with 12 bases in between. CDR3 length equals 15 residues. CDR1 SQVTM and CDR2 ANQGSEA come from the germline V gene. The CDR3 DNA follows: TGCAGCGTTGAAGCTTCCGGGGTGGGCACAGATACGCAGTATTTT. This codes for CSVEASGVGTDTQYF.

The CDR3: CASSYLGTGNSPLHF. CDR3 coding DNA: TGTGCCAGCAGTTATTTGGGGACAGGAAATTCACCCCTCCACTTT. V is TRBV6-5 and J is TRBJ1-6; 8 bases fit TRBD1. Germline CDR1 reads MNHEY; CDR2 reads SVGAGI. CDR3 size: 15 residues. V shed 3 bases and J 7 bases; nucleotides not matched to a gene: 5.

This clonotype was counted only a few times. The J gene is TRBJ1-1, the V gene TRBV6-2 or TRBV6-3, with TRBD1 matching 8 bases. The CDR3 sequence is 14 residues long. J lost 0 bases, V lost 6 bases, and 3 bases had no gene match. Per the germline V gene, CDR1 is MNHEY and CDR2 is SVGEGT. This CDR3 reads CASRSRGLNTEAFF. In DNA, the CDR3 is TGTGCCAGCAGGTCCAGGGGGCTGAACACTGAAGCTTTCTTT.

This clonotype was detected a few times. The V and J genes are TRBV12-3 or TRBV12-4 and TRBJ2-3; D gene ambiguous. The germline V and J ends were trimmed by 6 bases and 1 base, with 11 bases remaining between them. The CDR3 is 14 residues long. Written as DNA, the CDR3 is TGTGCCAGCAGCCTATTTGGGGGCACAGATACGCAGTATTTT. Its translation is CASSLFGGTDTQYF.

The CDR3 is CASSEVRGQGHLGQYF. In DNA, the CDR3 is TGTGCCAGCAGTGAAGTCAGGGGACAGGGCCATCTGGGGCAGTACTTC. The chain combines TRBV25-1 with TRBJ2-7; 9 bases are a match to TRBD1. The CDR3 loop spans 16 amino acids. With 2 bases clipped from V and 9 bases from J, the junction kept 14 bases outside the gene matches. CDR1 and CDR2 (germline): MGHDK, SYGVNS.

The chain joins TRBV2 to TRBJ2-2, with TRBD2 matching over 7 bases. This CDR3 is 16 amino acids long. Per germline, CDR1 SNHLY and CDR2 FYNNEI. Trimming at V came to 4 bases and at J to 6 bases, leaving 11 bases not matched to a gene. The CDR3 bases are TGTGCCAGCAGTGCGGACGGACTAGACTTGGCCGGGGAGCTGTTTTTT. It codes for CASSADGLDLAGELFF.

This chain joins TRBV18 and TRBJ2-5, with 8 bases lining up with TRBD2. The CDR3 runs to 15 residues. Per the germline V gene, CDR1 is KGHSH and CDR2 is LQKENI. V gave up 5 bases and J gave up 5 bases; unmatched junction bases: 10. CDR3 in amino acids: CASSRRTSGGETQYF. CDR3 sequence (DNA): TGTGCCAGCTCAAGGAGAACTAGCGGCGGGGAGACCCAGTACTTC.

This clonotype was counted between two and nine times. The chain is built from TRBV5-1 and TRBJ2-7; possible D gene TRBD1, 6 bases. Trimming left V 0 bases short and J 3 bases short, with 10 bases between. CDR3 length: 14 amino acids. CDR1 and CDR2 (germline): SGHRS, YFSETQ. The DNA for the CDR3 is TGCGCCAGCAGCTTGGCCACAGGGAACTACGAGCAGTACTTC. Amino acids: CASSLATGNYEQYF.

The rearrangement links TRBV2 to TRBJ1-5; 9 bases fit TRBD1. The CDR3 runs to 17 residues. The V gene's germline CDR1 is SNHLY and CDR2 FYNNEI. The V and J ends lost 0 bases and 0 bases, in that order; junction bases with no gene match: 3. CDR3 sequence reads: CASSEAGTGYSNQPQHF. CDR3 nucleotide sequence: TGTGCCAGCAGTGAAGCGGGGACAGGGTATAGCAATCAGCCCCAGCATTTT.

The genes are TRBV6-4 and TRBJ2-1, with D maybe TRBD2 (5 bases). V was trimmed by 3 bases and J by 6 bases, leaving 12 bases between them. There are 14 residues in the CDR3. Per germline, CDR1 MRHNA and CDR2 SNTAGT. The CDR3 sequence: CASSEEGFRNEQFF. In nucleotides, the CDR3 is TGTGCCAGCAGTGAAGAGGGATTTCGCAATGAGCAGTTCTTC.

The rearrangement uses TRBV30 and TRBJ2-2; D could derive from TRBD1 or TRBD2 (5 bases each). From germline, CDR1 is GTSNPN and CDR2 SVGIG (reference sequence). The length of the CDR3 is 13 residues. Deletions cut 6 bases from V and 7 bases from J, with 15 bases between. This CDR3 is CACIQGGSGELFF. In DNA form, the CDR3 reads TGTGCCTGCATCCAGGGTGGGAGCGGGGAGCTGTTTTTT.

This chain connects TRBV7-2 to TRBJ1-5, with D unresolved. The CDR3 sequence is 15 residues long. Germline loops: CDR1 SGHTA, CDR2 FQGNSA. The germline V and J ends were trimmed by 3 bases and 2 bases, with 11 bases remaining between them. CDR3 protein: CASSFTGGGNQPQHF. The CDR3 region has the DNA TGTGCCAGCAGCTTTACTGGCGGTGGCAATCAGCCCCAGCATTTT.

This clonotype has only a few counts. The chain recombines TRBV7-9 with TRBJ1-1; D unclear. Trimming took off 7 bases at V and 1 base at J, with 10 bases between the two ends. Looked up from germline, CDR1 is SEHNR and CDR2 is FQNEAQ (reference sequence). The CDR3 has 13 amino acids. CDR3 loop: CASTLVGNTEAFF. Written as DNA, the CDR3 is TGTGCCAGCACACTAGTGGGGAACACTGAAGCTTTCTTT. The full variable domain, in which reference TRBV7-9 and TRBJ1-1 provide the parts outside the CDR3, is DTGVSQNPRHKITKRGQNVTFRCDPISEHNRLYWYRQTLGQGPEFLTYFQNEAQLEKSRLLSDRFSAERPKGSFSTLEIQRTEQGDSAMYLCASTLVGNTEAFFGQGTRLTVV.

This chain joins TRBV7-9 and TRBJ2-7; D unclear. The V and J ends lost 6 bases and 2 bases respectively, with 17 bases between them. The CDR3 has 15 residues. Germline V gene data show CDR1 as SEHNR and CDR2 as FQNEAQ (reference sequence). The CDR3 loop reads CASSTLSRTTYEQYF. The DNA of the CDR3 is TGTGCCAGCAGTACCTTGTCCAGGACGACCTACGAGCAGTACTTC.

The chain joins TRBV5-1 to TRBJ2-5, with D tentatively TRBD1 or TRBD2 (6 bases each). Trimming left V 2 bases short and J 5 bases short, with 16 bases between. The length of the CDR3 is 15 residues. Germline-derived CDR1 and CDR2 are SGHRS and YFSETQ. The CDR3 nucleotides are TGCGCCAGCAGCTTTGGGGGGCGAACGGGGGAGACCCAGTACTTC. Amino acid sequence: CASSFGGRTGETQYF.

This clonotype was seen only a few times. The chain carries TRBV11-3 and TRBJ1-2; TRBD1 aligns across 9 bases. The CDR3 spans 14 residues. Germline V gene lookup returns CDR1 SGHNT and CDR2 YENEEA. V shed 4 bases, J shed 1 base, and the junction held 1 base outside the gene matches. The CDR3 DNA is TGTGCCAGCAGCTGGGGACAGGGTAACTATGGCTACACCTTC. This codes for CASSWGQGNYGYTF. Using reference TRBV11-3 and TRBJ1-2 for the parts outside the CDR3, the full variable domain is EAGVVQSPRYKIIEKKQPVAFWCNPISGHNTLYWYLQNLGQGPELLIRYENEEAVDDSQLPKDRFSAERLKGVDSTLKIQPAELGDSAVYLCASSWGQGNYGYTFGSGTRLTVV.

In the case of this clonotype: A much larger clone differs by one base, so this may be a read error. V and J are TRBV15 and TRBJ2-3, with D perhaps given as TRBD1 or TRBD2 (5 bases each). Germline CDR1 and CDR2: LNHNV and YYDKDF (reference sequence). The length of the CDR3 is 13 residues. The CDR3 nucleotides are TGTACCACCAGCAGGGAGAATGCAGATACGCAGTATTTT. It is translated as CTTSRENADTQYF.

This clonotype was picked up a small number of times. The chain recombines TRBV19 with TRBJ1-2, with unresolved D. CDR1 is LNHDA, CDR2 SQIVND, per germline (reference sequence). CDR3 size: 14 residues. Trimming took off 3 bases at V and 8 bases at J, with 16 bases between the two ends. For the CDR3, the DNA is TGTGCCAGTAGTATTAAGCGGGGAGGATACGGCTACACCTTC. As protein: CASSIKRGGYGYTF.

The chain combines TRBV12-3 or TRBV12-4 with TRBJ2-6; a weak D match, TRBD2 (6 bases). Trimming cost V 2 bases and J 2 bases, with 10 bases left between them. CDR3 length: 16 residues. CDR3 residues: CASSLLTSPGANVLTF. CDR3 DNA: TGTGCCAGCAGTTTACTTACTAGCCCTGGGGCCAACGTCCTGACTTTC.

This clonotype was seen a few times. V gene TRBV12-3 or TRBV12-4 combines with J gene TRBJ2-7, with TRBD1 identical over 10 bases. With 5 bases clipped from V and 0 bases from J, the junction kept 4 bases outside the gene matches. CDR3 size: 15 residues. CDR3 loop: CASSPRTGGSYEQYF. In DNA, the CDR3 is TGTGCCAGCAGTCCCAGGACAGGGGGCTCCTACGAGCAGTACTTC.

This clonotype turned up a few times. V gene TRBV7-8 combines with J gene TRBJ2-5, with D maybe TRBD1 (5 bases). Trimming removed 2 bases at V and 1 base at J, with 8 bases between. Per germline, CDR1 SGHVS and CDR2 FQNEAQ. The CDR3 consists of 14 residues. CDR3 sequence: CASSLIQGQETQYF. The CDR3 coding sequence is TGTGCCAGCAGCTTAATTCAGGGCCAAGAGACCCAGTACTTC.